One sample yielded the 9 T cell receptor beta chains listed below, sequenced in a study of glioma-infiltrating T cells. Using RNA template, CDR3s of TCR alpha and beta were amplified with iRepertoire arm-PCR. TCRdb fed the multiplex PCR reads into MiXCR, producing one record per CDR3 protein. The sample contains about 400,000 distinct CDR3 sequences, more than 35% of which appear only once. The sequenced sample was glioma tissue, nonneoplastic brain tissue, or PBMCs (not recorded which). These receptors were obtained from a human donor with low-grade glioma or glioblastoma, undergoing nonglioma brain surgery, or in good health (not recorded which).

Notes on this clonotype: This CDR3 fails to terminate in the conserved phenylalanine or tryptophan, so it likely reflects a read error. The chain links TRBV20-1 to TRBJ2-5; TRBD2 might be the D (6 bases). V was shortened by 6 bases and J by 3 bases, with 17 bases between the two germline ends. The germline gives CDR1 DFQATT, CDR2 SNEGSKA (reference sequence). The CDR3 extends over 14 amino acids. The CDR3 bases are TGCAGTGCCTACTCCGGGGGAGGCGAAGAGACCCAGTACTCC. Encoded protein: CSAYSGGGEETQYS.

Notes on this clonotype: This could be a read error, since a much larger clone is one nucleotide away. This chain uses TRBV6-2 or TRBV6-3 with TRBJ2-7; D is perhaps TRBD1 (6 bases). Germline V gives CDR1 MNHEY, CDR2 SVGEGT. Trimming took off 7 bases at V and 3 bases at J, with 19 bases between the two ends. This CDR3 is 15 amino acids long. CDR3 region: CASIPQGTPRYEQYF. Here the CDR3 DNA reads TGTGCCAGCATCCCTCAAGGGACACCCCGCTACGAGCAGTACTTC.

A few counts support this clonotype. The genes are TRBV25-1 and TRBJ2-7, with 10 nucleotides matching TRBD1. CDR1 and CDR2 (germline): MGHDK, SYGVNS. The length of the CDR3 is 11 residues. After removal of 8 bases from V and 5 bases from J, the junction contained 0 bases not matched to a gene. The CDR3 here is CASDRGHEQYF. CDR3 sequence (DNA): TGTGCCAGCGACAGGGGGCACGAGCAGTACTTC.

V is TRBV6-5 and J is TRBJ2-1; D possibly corresponds to TRBD1 (6 bases). Looked up from germline, CDR1 is MNHEY and CDR2 is SVGAGI. The V end lost 7 bases, the J end lost 4 bases, and 11 bases lay between the germline ends. The CDR3 consists of 13 residues. CDR3 sequence: CASKPGQYNEQFF. The CDR3 nucleotides read TGTGCCAGCAAACCTGGACAGTACAATGAGCAGTTCTTC.

This clonotype was picked up many times. The V and J genes are TRBV6-1 and TRBJ2-3; 8 positions agree with TRBD1. The CDR3 covers 16 residues. The germline V gene has CDR1 MNHNS and CDR2 SASEGT. Trimming cost V 6 bases and J 0 bases; bases outside gene matches: 8. For the CDR3, the DNA is TGTGCCAGCAGCTCTGACAGGGGCCTAAGCACAGATACGCAGTATTTT. Protein product: CASSSDRGLSTDTQYF.

The V gene is TRBV7-2, the J gene TRBJ1-5; D not certain. Trimming removed 1 base at V and 8 bases at J, with 18 bases between. The germline CDR1 and CDR2 sequences are SGHTA and FQGNSA. CDR3 size: 16 residues. The CDR3 spells CASSLERPGLDEPQHF. CDR3 DNA: TGTGCCAGCAGCTTAGAGCGTCCGGGGTTGGATGAGCCCCAGCATTTT.

The chain recombines TRBV20-1 with TRBJ2-7; 8 bases are shared with TRBD2. The CDR3 consists of 13 residues. The germline V gene encodes CDR1 DFQATT and CDR2 SNEGSKA (reference sequence). V gave up 4 bases and J gave up 3 bases; unmatched junction bases: 5. CDR3 amino acids: CSANVLADYEQYF. The CDR3 DNA reads as TGCAGTGCTAACGTACTAGCGGACTACGAGCAGTACTTC.

About this clonotype itself: The conserved final phenylalanine or tryptophan is absent from the CDR3, which likely points to a read error. The chain links TRBV20-1 to TRBJ1-2, with D perhaps matching TRBD1 (5 bases). The length of the CDR3 is 14 residues. Germline V lookup: CDR1 DFQATT, CDR2 SNEGSKA (reference sequence). The germline V and J ends were trimmed by 4 bases and 2 bases, with 14 bases remaining between them. This CDR3 is CSATSYKGNYGYTL. The CDR3 nucleotides are TGCAGTGCTACGTCATATAAGGGGAACTATGGCTACACCTTA.

The chain recombines TRBV5-4 with TRBJ1-3; unclear D gene. In germline, CDR1 is SGHNT, CDR2 YYREEE (reference sequence). Deletions cut 3 bases from V and 3 bases from J, with 10 bases between. The CDR3 totals 14 residues. The CDR3 loop is CASSSDYGGNTIYF. In nucleotides, the CDR3 is TGTGCCAGCAGCTCGGATTATGGTGGAAACACCATATATTTT.